This T cell receptor beta chain is from a study of blood T cell repertoires in COVID-19. Whole-study context: Collection of acute and convalescent COVID-19 samples took place in the United States, Italy and Spain.

The count of this clone is one. The V and J ends lost 2 bases and 7 bases respectively, with 6 bases between them. CDR3 size: 13 residues. Per the original data handling: Scientists estimated how many nucleated cells there were by amplifying reference gene primers. Sequencing was performed with immunoSEQ multiplex PCR; in TCRdb, only in-frame clones are kept and a portion is missing. D and trimming were read from the DNA, whereas the V and J calls and clone size are those reported in that table. The top ten hold roughly 3.5% of the sample, which has just over 75,000 clones, around 84% seen once. The TCR was taken from a man aged 45-60 years with acute or convalescent COVID-19. The V gene is TRBV12-3 or TRBV12-4, the J gene TRBJ1-6, with D hard to call. Material for sequencing was peripheral blood. In nucleotides, the CDR3 is TGTGCCAGCAGTTTAAACGGGAATTCACCCCTCCACTTT. It is translated as CASSLNGNSPLHF.